This entry lists 13 T cell receptor beta chains sequenced from one sample in a study of regulatory and conventional T cells in RAG deficiency. Libraries were prepared by immunoSEQ multiplex PCR; TCRdb keeps only in-frame clonotypes and omits some of them. The sample holds roughly 20,000 clones, roughly 89% seen once. The sorted regulatory T cells were CD4+, CD25-high and CD127-low, with genomic DNA sequenced. These records were also assigned to another study, of regulatory T cells. That investigation notes: Primers: 52 TRBV forward and 13 TRBJ reverse.

The material sequenced was Tregs sorted from blood. Receptors were obtained from a human donor in good health.

The rearrangement links TRBV2 to TRBJ1-4; 7 bases match TRBD1. The CDR3 has 14 residues. Losses at the gene ends were 6 bases for V and 0 bases for J; bases not matched to a gene: 1. Germline CDR1 is SNHLY and CDR2 is FYNNEI. CDR3 region: CASRDRPTNEKLFF. The CDR3 DNA sequence: TGTGCCAGCAGGGACAGGCCAACTAATGAAAAACTGTTTTTT.

The J gene is TRBJ2-1, the V gene TRBV7-8, with 10 bases that match TRBD2. Germline trimming cut 7 bases from V and 4 bases from J; bases unmatched to any gene: 7. The CDR3 has 15 amino acids. CDR1 is SGHVS, CDR2 FQNEAQ, per germline. The CDR3 reads CASTPSAGGYNEQFF. DNA for the CDR3: TGTGCCAGCACCCCCTCAGCGGGGGGGTACAATGAGCAGTTCTTC.

The chain is built from TRBV2 and TRBJ2-7; TRBD1 aligns across 9 bases. Germline-derived CDR1 and CDR2 are SNHLY and FYNNEI. J gave up 4 bases and V 4 bases, and 8 bases lay outside the gene matches. This CDR3 comprises 15 residues. The CDR3, as DNA: TGTGCCAGCAGTGGGGCGGGGACAGGGCTGTACGAGCAGTACTTC. Its translation: CASSGAGTGLYEQYF.

DNA for the CDR3: TGTGCCTGGAGTGTATGGGGGCGAGGAGCTTTCTTT. It is translated as CAWSVWGRGAFF. The chain carries TRBV30 and TRBJ1-1; TRBD1 might be the D (6 bases). The V gene's germline CDR1 is GTSNPN and CDR2 SVGIG (reference sequence). There are 12 residues in the CDR3. The V and J ends lost 0 bases and 10 bases respectively, with 12 bases between them. The full variable domain, with the rest looked up from reference TRBV30 and TRBJ1-1, is SQTIHQWPATLVQPVGSPLSLECTVEGTSNPNLYWYRQAAGRGLQLLFYSVGIGQISSEVPQNLSASRPQDRQFILSSKKLLLSDSGFYLCAWSVWGRGAFFGQGTRLTVV.

V usage is TRBV11-3 and J usage is TRBJ2-2; D is uncertain. The V gene lost 3 bases and the J gene lost 2 bases, with 10 bases spanning the gap. CDR3 length: 15 residues. CDR1 is SGHNT, CDR2 YENEEA, per germline. The DNA of the CDR3 is TGTGCCAGCAGCTTTCAGTCGGCAAACACCGGGGAGCTGTTTTTT. The encoded protein is CASSFQSANTGELFF.

The sample holds a few counts of this clone. The rearrangement joins TRBV19 to TRBJ1-5; 7 bases are shared with TRBD1. The germline gives CDR1 LNHDA, CDR2 SQIVND (reference sequence). Trimming at V came to 5 bases and at J to 9 bases, leaving 13 bases not matched to a gene. CDR3 size: 15 residues. The CDR3 sequence: CASSPPTGIYGPQHF. CDR3 DNA sequence: TGTGCCAGTAGTCCGCCGACAGGGATTTATGGGCCCCAGCATTTT.

The genes are TRBV28 and TRBJ1-1, with 7 bases identical to TRBD1. This CDR3 has 14 residues. Germline CDR1 MDHEN, CDR2 SYDVKM. V dropped 5 bases and J dropped 6; count of bases not matched to a gene: 9. The CDR3: CASSIRTGGAEAFF. In nucleotides, the CDR3 is TGTGCCAGCAGTATCCGGACAGGCGGGGCTGAAGCTTTCTTT. Filled out from reference TRBV28 and TRBJ1-1, the complete variable domain reads DVKVTQSSRYLVKRTGEKVFLECVQDMDHENMFWYRQDPGLGLRLIYFSYDVKMKEKGDIPEGYSVSREKKERFSLILESASTNQTSMYLCASSIRTGGAEAFFGQGTRLTVV.

The chain has TRBV7-6 and TRBJ2-1; D is possibly TRBD2 (5 bases). This CDR3 is built from 15 residues. The germline CDR1 and CDR2 sequences are SGHVS and FNYEAQ. The V end lost 5 bases, the J end lost 6 bases, and 17 bases lay between the germline ends. The CDR3 DNA sequence: TGTGCCAGCAGCCCATTAAACGGGGATGGCAATGAGCAGTTCTTC. This gives the protein CASSPLNGDGNEQFF.

The J gene is TRBJ1-2, the V gene TRBV4-2; tentative D call: TRBD1 (6 bases). Germline CDR1 and CDR2: LGHNA and YNFKEQ. V was trimmed by 1 base and J by 8 bases, leaving 14 bases between them. The CDR3 totals 14 residues. DNA for the CDR3: TGTGCCAGCAGCCAAGCAGGGGCGGTGGGCGGCTACACCTTC. Protein: CASSQAGAVGGYTF.

The chain has TRBV28 and TRBJ1-1; 9 bases map to TRBD1. The CDR3 has 15 amino acids. V was pared by 5 bases and J by 4 bases, with 8 bases of the junction left unmatched. CDR1 and CDR2 (germline): MDHEN, SYDVKM. CDR3 in DNA: TGTGCCAGCAGTATTATGGGGACAGGGAGCACTGAAGCTTTCTTT. It encodes CASSIMGTGSTEAFF.

This clone was seen a single time. V usage is TRBV7-6 and J usage is TRBJ2-7; D not certain. The CDR3 consists of 15 residues. V was shortened by 6 bases and J by 0 bases, with 15 bases between the two germline ends. In germline, CDR1 is SGHVS, CDR2 FNYEAQ. CDR3 coding DNA: TGTGCCAGCAGGGCCAGGCCTTCGAGCTCCTACGAGCAGTACTTC. As protein: CASRARPSSSYEQYF.

The CDR3 nucleotides are TGTGCCAGCAGTCCTCCGGACAGGGGGCCAGCTAGCGAGCAGTACTTC. It codes for CASSPPDRGPASEQYF. The chain links TRBV28 to TRBJ2-7, with 11 bases aligning to TRBD1. V lost 5 bases, J lost 6 bases, and 12 bases stayed unmatched. Germline V CDR1 and CDR2: MDHEN, SYDVKM. CDR3 size: 16 residues.

V is TRBV6-4 and J is TRBJ2-7; 9 nucleotides line up with TRBD1. This CDR3 region has 15 residues. From germline, CDR1 is MRHNA and CDR2 SNTAGT. Unmatched junction bases numbered 8, after V lost 3 bases and J lost 5 bases. The CDR3 is CASSEWRDRADEQYF. DNA for the CDR3: TGTGCCAGCAGTGAATGGCGGGACAGGGCCGACGAGCAGTACTTC.